Listed here is a single TCR beta chain. This entry belongs to a study of cytomegalovirus exposure and HLA in healthy donors. Trimming removed 0 bases at V and 1 base at J, with 12 bases between. The V gene's germline CDR1 is MNHEY and CDR2 SVGAGI. This CDR3 has 16 amino acids. The PCR contained 60 Vbeta and 13 Jbeta primers. The assay was immunoSEQ multiplex PCR, and TCRdb's table has in-frame clones only and misses some. The sample includes 95,000 to 110,000 clones, 82% of them seen just once. The chain links TRBV6-5 to TRBJ2-5; no firm D call. Material: PBMCs. The sequence was obtained from a man aged 25 to 45 in good health and CMV-seropositive. The CDR3 DNA follows: TGTGCCAGCAGTTACTCGGCTAGGTTCCCCCAAGAGACCCAGTACTTC. As protein: CASSYSARFPQETQYF.